This T cell receptor beta chain was retrieved from a study of cytomegalovirus exposure and HLA in healthy donors. 13 Jbeta primers and 60 Vbeta primers were used for the PCR. The data were produced by immunoSEQ multiplex PCR, yet TCRdb's version contains in-frame clones alone and is incomplete. The sample yields 90,000 to 110,000 clones, over 65% seen once. Study conclusions and caveats: Associated with cytomegalovirus, according to the listing, were 150 to 200 TCR beta chains.

Turning to this clone: Its antigen is undetermined.

Source material: PBMCs. The clonotype originates from a man aged 40-50 years in good health and CMV-seropositive.

The CDR3 sequence is CASTDRGPRKAFF. The CDR3, as DNA: TGTGCCAGTACAGACAGGGGCCCCAGAAAAGCTTTCTTT. J is TRBJ1-1 and V is TRBV19; 8 bases match TRBD1. V lost 7 bases, J lost 9 bases, and 10 bases stayed unmatched. Germline lookup yields CDR1 LNHDA and CDR2 SQIVND (reference sequence). The CDR3 loop spans 13 amino acids.